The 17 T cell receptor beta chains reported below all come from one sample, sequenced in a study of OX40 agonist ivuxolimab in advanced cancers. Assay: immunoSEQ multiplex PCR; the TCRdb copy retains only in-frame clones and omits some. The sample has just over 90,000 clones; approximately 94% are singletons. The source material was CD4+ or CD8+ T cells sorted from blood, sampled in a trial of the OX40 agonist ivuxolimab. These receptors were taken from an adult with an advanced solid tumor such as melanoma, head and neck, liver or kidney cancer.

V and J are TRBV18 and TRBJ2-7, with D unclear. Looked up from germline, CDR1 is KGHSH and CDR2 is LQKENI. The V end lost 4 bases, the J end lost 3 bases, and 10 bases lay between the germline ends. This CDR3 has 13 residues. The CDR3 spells CASSLRHSYEQYF. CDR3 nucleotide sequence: TGTGCCAGCTCACTTAGACACAGCTACGAGCAGTACTTC.

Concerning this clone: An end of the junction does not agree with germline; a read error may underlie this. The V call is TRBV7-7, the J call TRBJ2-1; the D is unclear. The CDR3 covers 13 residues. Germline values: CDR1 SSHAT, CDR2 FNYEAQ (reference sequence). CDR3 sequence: CASSSATYNEQFF. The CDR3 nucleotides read TGTGCTAGCAGCTCAGCCACCTACAATGAGCAGTTCTTC.

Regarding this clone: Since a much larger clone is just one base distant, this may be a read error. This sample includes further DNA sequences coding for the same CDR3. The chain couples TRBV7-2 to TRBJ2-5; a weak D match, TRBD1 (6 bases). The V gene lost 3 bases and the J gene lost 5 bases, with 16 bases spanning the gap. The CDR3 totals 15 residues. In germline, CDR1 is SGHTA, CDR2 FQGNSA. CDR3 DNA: TGTGCCAGCAGCTTCGTGACAGGATCGCAGGAGACCCAGTACTTC. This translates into CASSFVTGSQETQYF.

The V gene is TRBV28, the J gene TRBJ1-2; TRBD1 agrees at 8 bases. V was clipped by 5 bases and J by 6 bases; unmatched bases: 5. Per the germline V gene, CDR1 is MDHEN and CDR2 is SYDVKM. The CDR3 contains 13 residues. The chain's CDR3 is CASSTIRGHGYTF. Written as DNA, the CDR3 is TGTGCCAGCAGTACGATCAGGGGGCATGGCTACACCTTC.

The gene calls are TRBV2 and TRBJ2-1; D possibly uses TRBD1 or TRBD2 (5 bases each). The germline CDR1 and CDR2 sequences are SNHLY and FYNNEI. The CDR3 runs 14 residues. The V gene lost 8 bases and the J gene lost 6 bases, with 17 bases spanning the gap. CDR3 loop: CASCEGSSGNEQFF. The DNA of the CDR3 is TGTGCCAGCTGCGAGGGGAGCTCCGGCAATGAGCAGTTCTTC.

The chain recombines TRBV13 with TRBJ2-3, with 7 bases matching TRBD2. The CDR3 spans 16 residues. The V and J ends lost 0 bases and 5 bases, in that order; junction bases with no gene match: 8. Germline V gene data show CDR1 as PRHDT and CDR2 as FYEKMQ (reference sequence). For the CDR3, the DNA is TGTGCCAGCAGCTTAGGCTGGGGACTAACACAAGATACGCAGTATTTT. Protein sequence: CASSLGWGLTQDTQYF.

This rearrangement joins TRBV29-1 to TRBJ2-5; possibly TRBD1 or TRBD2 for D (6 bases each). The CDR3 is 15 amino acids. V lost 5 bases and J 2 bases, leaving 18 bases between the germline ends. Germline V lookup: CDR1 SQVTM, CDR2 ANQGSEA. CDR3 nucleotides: TGCAGCGTTTTGGAGGGGGAGGTGTGGCAAGAGACCCAGTACTTC. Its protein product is CSVLEGEVWQETQYF.

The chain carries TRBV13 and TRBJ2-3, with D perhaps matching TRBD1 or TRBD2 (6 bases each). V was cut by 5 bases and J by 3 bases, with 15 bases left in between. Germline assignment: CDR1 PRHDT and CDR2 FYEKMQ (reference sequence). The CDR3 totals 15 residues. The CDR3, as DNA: TGTGCCAGCAGCAACCCCAGGGGAGGTACAGATACGCAGTATTTT. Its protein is CASSNPRGGTDTQYF.

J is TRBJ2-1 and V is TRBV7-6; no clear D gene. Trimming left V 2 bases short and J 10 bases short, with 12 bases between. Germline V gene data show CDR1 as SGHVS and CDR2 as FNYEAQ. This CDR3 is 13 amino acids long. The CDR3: CASSLTERHEQFF. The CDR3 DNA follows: TGTGCCAGCAGCTTAACGGAGCGACACGAGCAGTTCTTC.

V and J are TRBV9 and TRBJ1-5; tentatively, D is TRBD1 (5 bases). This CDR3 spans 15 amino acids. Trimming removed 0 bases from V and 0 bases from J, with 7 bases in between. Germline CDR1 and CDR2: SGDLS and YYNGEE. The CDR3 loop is CASSVGGSSNQPQHF. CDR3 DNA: TGTGCCAGCAGCGTAGGGGGGAGTAGCAATCAGCCCCAGCATTTT.

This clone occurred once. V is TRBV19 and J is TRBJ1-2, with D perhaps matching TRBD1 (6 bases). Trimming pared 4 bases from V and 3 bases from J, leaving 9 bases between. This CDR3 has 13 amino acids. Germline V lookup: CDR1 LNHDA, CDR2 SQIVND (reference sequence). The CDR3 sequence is CASSTTGHYGYTF. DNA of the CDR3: TGTGCCAGTAGTACTACAGGGCACTATGGCTACACCTTC.

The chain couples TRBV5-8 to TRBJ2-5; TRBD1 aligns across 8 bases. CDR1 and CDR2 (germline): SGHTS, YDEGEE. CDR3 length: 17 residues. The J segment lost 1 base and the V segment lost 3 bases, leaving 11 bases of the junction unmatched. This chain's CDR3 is CASSSIDRGRVQETQYF. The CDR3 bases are TGTGCCAGCAGCTCGATTGACAGGGGACGAGTCCAAGAGACCCAGTACTTC. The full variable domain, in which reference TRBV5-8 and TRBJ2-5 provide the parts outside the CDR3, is EAGVTQSPTHLIKTRGQQATLRCSPISGHTSVYWYQQALGLGLQFLLWYDEGEERNRGNFPPRFSGRQFPNYSSELNVNALELEDSALYLCASSSIDRGRVQETQYFGPGTRLLVL.

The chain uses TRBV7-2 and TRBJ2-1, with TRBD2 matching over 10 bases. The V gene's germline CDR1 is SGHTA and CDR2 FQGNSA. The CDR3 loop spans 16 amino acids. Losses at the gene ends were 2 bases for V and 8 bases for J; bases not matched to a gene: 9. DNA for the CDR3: TGTGCCAGCAGCTTAAGCCTAGCGGGGGTCGGCGATGAGCAGTTCTTC. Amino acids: CASSLSLAGVGDEQFF.

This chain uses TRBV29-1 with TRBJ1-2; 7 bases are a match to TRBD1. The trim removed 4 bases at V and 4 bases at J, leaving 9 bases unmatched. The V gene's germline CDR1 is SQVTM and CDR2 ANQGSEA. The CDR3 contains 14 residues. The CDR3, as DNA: TGCAGCGTTGGAAGGGGGGGACAGCCCTATGGCTACACCTTC. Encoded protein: CSVGRGGQPYGYTF. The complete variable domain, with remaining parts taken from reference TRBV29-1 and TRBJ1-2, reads SAVISQKPSRDICQRGTSLTIQCQVDSQVTMMFWYRQQPGQSLTLIATANQGSEATYESGFVIDKFPISRPNLTFSTLTVSNMSPEDSSIYLCSVGRGGQPYGYTFGSGTRLTVV.

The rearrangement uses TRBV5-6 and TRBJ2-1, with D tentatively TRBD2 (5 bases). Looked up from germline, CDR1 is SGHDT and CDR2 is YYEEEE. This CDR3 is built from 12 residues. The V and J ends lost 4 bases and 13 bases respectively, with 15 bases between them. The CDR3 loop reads CASSPGLTPQFF. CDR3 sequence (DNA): TGTGCCAGCAGCCCAGGACTCACTCCTCAGTTCTTC.

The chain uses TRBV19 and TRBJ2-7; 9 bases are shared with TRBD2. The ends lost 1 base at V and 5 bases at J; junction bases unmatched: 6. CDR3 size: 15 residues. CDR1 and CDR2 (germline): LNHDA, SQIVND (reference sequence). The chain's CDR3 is CASSIGASGKDEQYF. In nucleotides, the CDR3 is TGTGCCAGTAGTATAGGGGCTAGCGGGAAGGACGAGCAGTACTTC.

The CDR3 DNA is TGTGCCAGCAGCTTATACGCGGGGGACTCCTACGAGCAGTACTTC. Protein product: CASSLYAGDSYEQYF. V is TRBV7-6 and J is TRBJ2-7; TRBD2 agrees at 7 bases. The CDR3 length is 15 residues. J gave up 0 bases and V 2 bases, and 4 bases lay outside the gene matches. The V gene's germline CDR1 is SGHVS and CDR2 FNYEAQ.